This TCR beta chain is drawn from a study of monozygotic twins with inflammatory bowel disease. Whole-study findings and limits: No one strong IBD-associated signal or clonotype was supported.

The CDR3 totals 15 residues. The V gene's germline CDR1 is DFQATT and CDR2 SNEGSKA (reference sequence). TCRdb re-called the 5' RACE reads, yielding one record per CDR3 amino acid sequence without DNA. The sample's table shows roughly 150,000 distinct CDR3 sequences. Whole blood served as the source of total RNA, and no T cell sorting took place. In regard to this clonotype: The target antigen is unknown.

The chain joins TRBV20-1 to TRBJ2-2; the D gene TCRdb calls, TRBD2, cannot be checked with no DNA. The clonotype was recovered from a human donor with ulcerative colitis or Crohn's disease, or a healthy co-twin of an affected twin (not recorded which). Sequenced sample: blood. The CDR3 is CSAYKRGEGTGELFF.